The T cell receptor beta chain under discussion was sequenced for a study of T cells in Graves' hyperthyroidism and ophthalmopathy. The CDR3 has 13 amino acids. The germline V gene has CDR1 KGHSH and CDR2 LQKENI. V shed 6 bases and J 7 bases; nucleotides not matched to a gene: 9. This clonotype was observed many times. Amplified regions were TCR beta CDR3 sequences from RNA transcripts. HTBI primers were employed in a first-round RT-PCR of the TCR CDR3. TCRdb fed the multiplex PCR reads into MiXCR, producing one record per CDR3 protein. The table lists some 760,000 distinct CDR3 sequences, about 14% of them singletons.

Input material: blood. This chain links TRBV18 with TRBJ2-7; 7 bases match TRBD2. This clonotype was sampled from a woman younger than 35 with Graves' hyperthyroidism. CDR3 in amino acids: CASSLGEGREQYF. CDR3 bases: TGTGCCAGCTCCCTCGGGGAGGGCCGGGAGCAGTACTTC.